This T cell receptor beta chain emerged from a study of early T cells in non-severe SARS-CoV-2 infection. Study as a whole: The chains were unpaired, and the sequenced material was bulk RNA from unsorted whole blood. General study findings and limits: Reliance on VDJdb matching favored anti-spike CD8 responses; private and CD4 specificities were missed.

There are many counts of this clonotype. The antigen is undetermined. The TCR library protocol was used to attach unique molecular identifiers. These identifiers were attached to individual cDNA molecules. TCRdb re-derived calls from the 5' RACE reads in MiXCR, one entry per CDR3 protein. The sample includes about 32,000 distinct CDR3 sequences, about 10% seen only once; the top ten take roughly 13%. Germline trimming cut 3 bases from V and 6 bases from J; bases unmatched to any gene: 11. In germline, CDR1 is DFQATT, CDR2 SNEGSKA (reference sequence). The CDR3 sequence is 15 residues long. The chain couples TRBV20-1 to TRBJ2-3; 8 positions match TRBD2. The sample comprised whole blood. The TCR sequence derives from an adult who was a healthcare worker with PCR-confirmed SARS-CoV-2 infection or an uninfected control (not recorded which). As DNA, the CDR3 is TGCAGTGCTAGTGTGAGCGGGGGTGAGGCGGATACGCAGTATTTT. Encoded protein: CSASVSGGEADTQYF.